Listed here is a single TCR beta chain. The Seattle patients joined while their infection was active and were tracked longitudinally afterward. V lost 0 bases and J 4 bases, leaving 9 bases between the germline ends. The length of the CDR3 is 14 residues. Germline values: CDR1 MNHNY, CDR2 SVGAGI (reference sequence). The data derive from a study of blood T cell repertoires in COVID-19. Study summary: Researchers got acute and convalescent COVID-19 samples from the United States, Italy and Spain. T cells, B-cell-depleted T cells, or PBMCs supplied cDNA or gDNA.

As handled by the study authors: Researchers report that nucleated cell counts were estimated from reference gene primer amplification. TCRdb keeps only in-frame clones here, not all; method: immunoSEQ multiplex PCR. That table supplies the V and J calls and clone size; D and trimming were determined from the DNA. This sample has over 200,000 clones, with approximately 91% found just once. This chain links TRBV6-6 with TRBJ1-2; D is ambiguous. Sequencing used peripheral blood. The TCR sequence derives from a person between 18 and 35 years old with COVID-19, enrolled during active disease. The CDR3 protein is CASSYSFGSYGYTF. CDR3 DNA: TGTGCCAGCAGTTACTCGTTTGGCAGCTATGGCTACACCTTC.